One sample yielded the 14 T cell receptor beta chains listed below, sequenced in a study of blood T cell repertoires in COVID-19. Using immunoSEQ multiplex PCR, the repertoire was profiled, and TCRdb retains in-frame clones only, with some absent. The sample includes approximately 300,000 clones, 85% of them seen just once. Sequences were obtained from PBMCs or T cells enriched from blood (not recorded which). The receptors stem from a woman between 25 and 40 years old who had been exposed to COVID-19.

V usage is TRBV12-3 or TRBV12-4 and J usage is TRBJ1-2; D is perhaps TRBD1 (5 bases). The ends were cut back, 4 bases at V and 8 bases at J, with 14 bases in the middle. The CDR3 length is 13 residues. CDR3 nucleotide sequence: TGTGCCAGCAGTTGGGAGGGGCGAATCGGCTACACCTTC. Translating gives CASSWEGRIGYTF.

The rearrangement joins TRBV7-9 to TRBJ2-1; 11 bases fit TRBD1. CDR3 size: 15 residues. The V segment lost 3 bases and the J segment 7 bases; nucleotides outside the gene matches: 5. Germline V gives CDR1 SEHNR, CDR2 FQNEAQ (reference sequence). The CDR3 loop reads CASSFRDRGMNEQFF. The CDR3 DNA reads as TGTGCCAGCAGCTTCCGGGACAGGGGGATGAATGAGCAGTTCTTC.

The rearrangement uses TRBV7-9 and TRBJ1-4; 10 bases agree with TRBD1. Germline values: CDR1 SEHNR, CDR2 FQNEAQ (reference sequence). Trimming removed 5 bases from V and 8 bases from J; junction bases left unmatched: 11. CDR3 length: 16 amino acids. CDR3 protein: CASSVGQGGRGEKLFF. The CDR3 DNA reads TGTGCCAGCAGCGTCGGACAGGGGGGACGGGGAGAAAAACTGTTTTTT.

The chain is built from TRBV5-4 and TRBJ1-3, with 9 bases matching TRBD1. Germline V lookup: CDR1 SGHNT, CDR2 YYREEE (reference sequence). Losses at the gene ends were 4 bases for V and 1 base for J; bases not matched to a gene: 3. The CDR3 contains 15 residues. The CDR3 protein is CASSVGTGSGNTIYF. Here the CDR3 DNA reads TGTGCCAGCAGCGTCGGGACAGGGTCTGGAAACACCATATATTTT.

The rearrangement joins TRBV27 to TRBJ2-1; 10 bases line up with TRBD1. Per germline, CDR1 MNHEY and CDR2 SMNVEV (reference sequence). The CDR3 totals 14 residues. V dropped 5 bases and J dropped 5; count of bases not matched to a gene: 3. In nucleotides, the CDR3 is TGTGCCAGCAGTATGACAGGGGGCCACAATGAGCAGTTCTTC. It encodes CASSMTGGHNEQFF.

The chain couples TRBV9 to TRBJ2-2; D is uncertain. The CDR3 contains 14 residues. V lost 4 bases to trimming and J lost 6 bases, with 13 bases between them. The germline CDR1 and CDR2 sequences are SGDLS and YYNGEE. In nucleotides, the CDR3 is TGTGCCAGCAGCCCCCATGTGAGCCCCGGGGAGCTGTTTTTT. Amino acids: CASSPHVSPGELFF.

V usage is TRBV28 and J usage is TRBJ1-5, with D possibly matching TRBD1 (6 bases). Trimming left V 10 bases short and J 7 bases short, with 20 bases between. Germline CDR1 MDHEN, CDR2 SYDVKM. The CDR3 is made up of 14 amino acids. The chain's CDR3 is CATLRQGKGQPQHF. The CDR3, as DNA: TGTGCCACCCTTCGGCAGGGGAAGGGGCAGCCCCAGCATTTT.

This clone has more than one count but fewer than ten. The chain joins TRBV10-3 to TRBJ2-2; TRBD1 matches at 7 bases. Germline assignment: CDR1 ENHRY and CDR2 SYGVKD. The CDR3 sequence is 12 residues long. The V gene end was trimmed by 11 bases and the J gene end by 6 bases; junction bases not matched to a gene: 6. Here the CDR3 DNA reads TGTGCCTCCACAGGGGCGGCCGGGGAGCTGTTTTTT. Its protein product is CASTGAAGELFF.

V is TRBV10-3 and J is TRBJ1-1, with D perhaps matching TRBD1 (6 bases). Trimming cost V 2 bases and J 0 bases, with 22 bases left between them. Germline CDR1 reads ENHRY; CDR2 reads SYGVKD. The CDR3 totals 19 residues. The CDR3, as DNA: TGTGCCATCAGTGAGGAAAGAGGGGGTTTTGGAGGAATGAACACTGAAGCTTTCTTT. Residues: CAISEERGGFGGMNTEAFF.

The chain recombines TRBV28 with TRBJ2-7, with D possibly TRBD2 on 5 matching bases. The V gene lost 2 bases and the J gene lost 4 bases, with 6 bases spanning the gap. This CDR3 has 12 residues. In germline, CDR1 is MDHEN, CDR2 SYDVKM. CDR3 in DNA: TGTGCCAGCAGTTTACTAGCATACGAGCAGTACTTC. Translated: CASSLLAYEQYF.

The chain employs TRBV28 and TRBJ2-1; 9 bases are a match to TRBD1. J lost 9 bases, V lost 5 bases, and 11 bases had no gene match. The CDR3 is 15 amino acids. CDR1 and CDR2 (germline): MDHEN, SYDVKM. CDR3 bases: TGTGCCAGCAGTCTTCCGGGACAGGGTATCGGTGAGCAGTTCTTC. Protein: CASSLPGQGIGEQFF.

The chain employs TRBV3-1 (or the pseudogene TRBV3-2) and TRBJ2-3; the match to TRBD2 covers 11 bases. Germline V gives CDR1 LGHDT, CDR2 YNNKEL (reference sequence). The CDR3 is 14 residues long. Trimming at V came to 6 bases and at J to 1 base, leaving 0 bases not matched to a gene. The CDR3 region has the DNA TGTGCCAGCAGACTAGCGGGGGGCACAGATACGCAGTATTTT. Its protein product is CASRLAGGTDTQYF.

The CDR3 DNA follows: TGTGCCAGCAGTTACTTGGACAGGGACTACGAGCAGTACTTC. Translated, it gives CASSYLDRDYEQYF. The V and J genes are TRBV6-6 and TRBJ2-7; 8 bases match TRBD1. The CDR3 has 14 amino acids. The V gene's germline CDR1 is MNHNY and CDR2 SVGAGI (reference sequence). V dropped 1 base and J dropped 3; count of bases not matched to a gene: 2.

CDR3 region: CASRPGQGTDTQYF. CDR3 sequence (DNA): TGTGCCAGCAGACCGGGACAGGGGACGGATACGCAGTATTTT. V is TRBV6-5 and J is TRBJ2-3; 10 positions agree with TRBD1. There are 14 residues in the CDR3. Germline CDR1 MNHEY, CDR2 SVGAGI. Trimming removed 6 bases from V and 6 bases from J; junction bases left unmatched: 6.